Each of the 5 T cell receptor beta chains below was sequenced from the same sample in a study of cytomegalovirus exposure and HLA in healthy donors. Both 60 Vbeta primers and 13 Jbeta primers went into the PCR. Sequencing was performed with immunoSEQ multiplex PCR; in TCRdb, only in-frame clones are kept and a portion is missing. The top ten hold around 2% of the sample, which has 250,000 to 350,000 clones, around 66% seen once. Sequencing input: PBMCs. The receptor set was obtained from a female donor in good health and CMV-seronegative.

This clone was recorded once. The chain joins TRBV7-2 to TRBJ2-3, with 9 positions matching TRBD2. The CDR3 contains 14 residues. The germline gives CDR1 SGHTA, CDR2 FQGNSA. Trimming took 3 bases from V and 4 from J; bases not matched to a gene: 2. CDR3 bases: TGTGCCAGCAGCTTTTCTAGCGGGGCAGATACGCAGTATTTT. Amino acid sequence: CASSFSSGADTQYF.

V gene TRBV14 combines with J gene TRBJ1-1, with D possibly TRBD1 on 6 matching bases. Germline CDR1 and CDR2: SGHDN and FVKESK. V gave up 6 bases and J gave up 4 bases, with 12 bases separating them. The CDR3 totals 13 residues. The CDR3 reads CASSPTGTTEAFF. The CDR3 DNA reads TGTGCCAGCAGTCCAACAGGGACCACTGAAGCTTTCTTT.

V gene TRBV29-1 combines with J gene TRBJ1-1; perhaps TRBD1 as D (6 bases). V gave up 5 bases and J gave up 3 bases, with 13 bases separating them. The CDR3 spans 13 residues. Germline CDR1 SQVTM, CDR2 ANQGSEA. CDR3 loop: CSVLGGRDTEAFF. In DNA form, the CDR3 reads TGCAGCGTTTTAGGGGGTAGGGACACTGAAGCTTTCTTT. The entire variable domain, with the rest obtained from reference TRBV29-1 and TRBJ1-1, is as follows: SAVISQKPSRDICQRGTSLTIQCQVDSQVTMMFWYRQQPGQSLTLIATANQGSEATYESGFVIDKFPISRPNLTFSTLTVSNMSPEDSSIYLCSVLGGRDTEAFFGQGTRLTVV.

The chain joins TRBV7-3 to TRBJ2-1; 8 nucleotides align to TRBD2. With V trimmed by 2 bases and J by 5 bases, 8 bases remained unmatched. Germline CDR1 SGHTA, CDR2 FQGTGA. The CDR3 spans 16 residues. CDR3 nucleotide sequence: TGTGCCAGCAGCTTATTAGCGGGAAAAAATAACAATGAGCAGTTCTTC. As protein: CASSLLAGKNNNEQFF.

The chain is built from TRBV19 and TRBJ1-3; D might be TRBD1 (6 bases). The V gene's germline CDR1 is LNHDA and CDR2 SQIVND (reference sequence). The ends were cut back, 1 base at V and 0 bases at J, with 10 bases in the middle. The CDR3 has 16 amino acids. In DNA form, the CDR3 reads TGTGCCAGTAGTATAGGGGGACAATTCTCTGGAAACACCATATATTTT. Protein: CASSIGGQFSGNTIYF.